This T cell receptor (beta chain) was sequenced in a study of cytomegalovirus exposure and HLA in healthy donors. Study outcomes and limitations: The investigators catalogued 150 or so TCR beta chains as cytomegalovirus-associated. Most TCR beta V segments were productive about 87% or about 30% of the time in an earlier analysis.

Primers: 60 Vbeta forward and 13 Jbeta reverse. Sequencing was performed with immunoSEQ multiplex PCR; in TCRdb, only in-frame clones are kept and a portion is missing. The sample carries about 100,000 clones, roughly 74% recorded once. A word on this clone: What it binds is not known.

The sequence came from a woman aged 65 to 85 in good health and CMV-seropositive. Sequences were obtained from PBMCs.

This CDR3 is CASSPPGTISDTQYF. CDR3 nucleotides: TGCGCCAGCAGCCCACCCGGGACTATATCAGATACGCAGTATTTT. This chain connects TRBV5-1 to TRBJ2-3, with 7 bases identical to TRBD2. The CDR3 has 15 amino acids. Germline V lookup: CDR1 SGHRS, CDR2 YFSETQ. The V segment lost 4 bases and the J segment 4 bases; nucleotides outside the gene matches: 9.